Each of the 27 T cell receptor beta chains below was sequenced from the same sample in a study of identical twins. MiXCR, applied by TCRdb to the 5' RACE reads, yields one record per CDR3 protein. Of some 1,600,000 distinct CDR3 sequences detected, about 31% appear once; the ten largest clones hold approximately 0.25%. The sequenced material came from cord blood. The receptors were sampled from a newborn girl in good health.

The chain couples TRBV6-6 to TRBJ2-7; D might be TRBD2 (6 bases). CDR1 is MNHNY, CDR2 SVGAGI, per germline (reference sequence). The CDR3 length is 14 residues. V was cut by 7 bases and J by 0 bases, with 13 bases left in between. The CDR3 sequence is CASTSGGVSYEQYF. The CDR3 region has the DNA TGTGCCAGCACCAGCGGCGGGGTCTCCTACGAGCAGTACTTC.

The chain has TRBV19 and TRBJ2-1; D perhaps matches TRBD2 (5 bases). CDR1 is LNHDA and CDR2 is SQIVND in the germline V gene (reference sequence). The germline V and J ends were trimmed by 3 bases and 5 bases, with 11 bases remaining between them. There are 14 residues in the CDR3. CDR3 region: CASSMRELNNEQFF. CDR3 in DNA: TGTGCCAGTAGTATGAGGGAGTTAAACAATGAGCAGTTCTTC.

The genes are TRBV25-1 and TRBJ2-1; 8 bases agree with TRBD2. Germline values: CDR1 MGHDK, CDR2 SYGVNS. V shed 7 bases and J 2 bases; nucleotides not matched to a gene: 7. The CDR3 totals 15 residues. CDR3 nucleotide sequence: TGTGCCAGCACTAAAGGGGGACTAGCCTACAATGAGCAGTTCTTC. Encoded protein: CASTKGGLAYNEQFF.

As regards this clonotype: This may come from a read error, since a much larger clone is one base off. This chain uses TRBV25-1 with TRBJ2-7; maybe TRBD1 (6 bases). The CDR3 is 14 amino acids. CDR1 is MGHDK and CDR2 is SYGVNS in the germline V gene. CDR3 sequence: CASSEPGARYGQYF. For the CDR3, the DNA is TGTGCCAGCAGTGAACCAGGGGCCAGATACGGGCAGTACTTC.

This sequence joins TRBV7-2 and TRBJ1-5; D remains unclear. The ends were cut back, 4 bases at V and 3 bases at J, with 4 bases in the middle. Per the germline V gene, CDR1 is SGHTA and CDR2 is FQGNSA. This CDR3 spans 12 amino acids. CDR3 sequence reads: CASSWFNQPQHF. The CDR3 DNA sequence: TGTGCCAGCAGCTGGTTCAATCAGCCCCAGCATTTT.

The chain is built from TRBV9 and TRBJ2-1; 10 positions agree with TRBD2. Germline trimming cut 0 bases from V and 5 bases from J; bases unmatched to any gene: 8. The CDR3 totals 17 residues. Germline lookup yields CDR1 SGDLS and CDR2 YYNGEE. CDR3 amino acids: CASSVVKAGGPHNEQFF. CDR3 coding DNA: TGTGCCAGCAGCGTAGTAAAAGCGGGGGGGCCCCACAATGAGCAGTTCTTC.

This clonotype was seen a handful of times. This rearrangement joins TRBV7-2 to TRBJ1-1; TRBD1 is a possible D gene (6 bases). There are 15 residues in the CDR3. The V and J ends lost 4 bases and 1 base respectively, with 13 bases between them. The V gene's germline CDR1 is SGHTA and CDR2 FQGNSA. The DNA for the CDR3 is TGTGCCAGCAGCTCCCGCAGGGGAGCGAACACTGAAGCTTTCTTT. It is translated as CASSSRRGANTEAFF.

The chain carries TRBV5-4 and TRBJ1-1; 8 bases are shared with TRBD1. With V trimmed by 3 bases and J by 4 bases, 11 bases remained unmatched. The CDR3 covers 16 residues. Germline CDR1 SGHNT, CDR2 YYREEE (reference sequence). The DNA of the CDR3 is TGTGCCAGCAGCTCGGAGGAACGACAGGGGACCACTGAAGCTTTCTTT. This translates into CASSSEERQGTTEAFF. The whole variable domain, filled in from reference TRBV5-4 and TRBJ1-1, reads ETGVTQSPTHLIKTRGQQVTLRCSSQSGHNTVSWYQQALGQGPQFIFQYYREEENGRGNFPPRFSGLQFPNYSSELNVNALELDDSALYLCASSSEERQGTTEAFFGQGTRLTVV.

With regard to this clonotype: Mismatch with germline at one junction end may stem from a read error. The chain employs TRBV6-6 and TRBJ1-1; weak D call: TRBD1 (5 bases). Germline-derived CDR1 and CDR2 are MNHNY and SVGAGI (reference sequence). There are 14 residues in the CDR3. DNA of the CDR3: TGTGCCGGCAGTTACTGGGGGTTGGGCACTGAAGCTTTCTTT. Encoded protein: CAGSYWGLGTEAFF.

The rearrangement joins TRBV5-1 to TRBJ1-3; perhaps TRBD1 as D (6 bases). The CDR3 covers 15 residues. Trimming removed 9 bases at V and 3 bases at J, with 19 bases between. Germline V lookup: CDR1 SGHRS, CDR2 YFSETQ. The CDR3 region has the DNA TGCGCCAACCGCCCCGGGGGCTTCGTTGGAAACACCATATATTTT. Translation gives CANRPGGFVGNTIYF.

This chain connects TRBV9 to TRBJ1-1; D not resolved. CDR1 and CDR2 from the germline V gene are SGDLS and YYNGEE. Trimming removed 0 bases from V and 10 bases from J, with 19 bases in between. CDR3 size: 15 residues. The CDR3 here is CASSVAPRPYPGAFF. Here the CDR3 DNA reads TGTGCCAGCAGCGTAGCACCAAGACCGTACCCCGGAGCTTTCTTT.

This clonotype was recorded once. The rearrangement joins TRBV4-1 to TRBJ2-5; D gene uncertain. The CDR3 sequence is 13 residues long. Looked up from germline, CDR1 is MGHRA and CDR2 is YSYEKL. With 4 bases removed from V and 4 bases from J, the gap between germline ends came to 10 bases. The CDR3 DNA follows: TGCGCCAGCAGCCTCGTCACCCCAGAGACCCAGTACTTC. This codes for CASSLVTPETQYF.

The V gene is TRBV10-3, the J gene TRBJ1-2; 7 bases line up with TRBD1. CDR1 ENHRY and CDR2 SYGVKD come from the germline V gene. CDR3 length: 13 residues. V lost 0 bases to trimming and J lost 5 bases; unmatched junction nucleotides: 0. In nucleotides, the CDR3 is TGTGCCATCAGTGAGTCGGGACAGTATGGCTACACCTTC. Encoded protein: CAISESGQYGYTF.

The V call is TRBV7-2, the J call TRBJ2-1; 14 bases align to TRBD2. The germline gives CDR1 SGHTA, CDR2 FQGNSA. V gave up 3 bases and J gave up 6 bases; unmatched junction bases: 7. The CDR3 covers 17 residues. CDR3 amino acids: CASSFRGTSGGINEQFF. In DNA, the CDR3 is TGTGCCAGCAGCTTCCGGGGGACTAGCGGGGGCATCAATGAGCAGTTCTTC.

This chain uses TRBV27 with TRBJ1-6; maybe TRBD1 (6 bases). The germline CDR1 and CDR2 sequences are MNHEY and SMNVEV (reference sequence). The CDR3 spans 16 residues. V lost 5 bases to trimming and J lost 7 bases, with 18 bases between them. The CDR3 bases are TGTGCCAGCAGTCTGATGGGGGCGCTGATCAATTCACCCCTCCACTTT. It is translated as CASSLMGALINSPLHF.

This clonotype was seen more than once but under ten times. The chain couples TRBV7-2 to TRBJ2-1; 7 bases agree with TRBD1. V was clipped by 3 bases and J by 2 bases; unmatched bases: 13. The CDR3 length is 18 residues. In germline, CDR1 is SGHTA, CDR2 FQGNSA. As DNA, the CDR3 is TGTGCCAGCAGCTTTGCGTCGTCCGGGACAGCCCCCTACAATGAGCAGTTCTTC. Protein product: CASSFASSGTAPYNEQFF.

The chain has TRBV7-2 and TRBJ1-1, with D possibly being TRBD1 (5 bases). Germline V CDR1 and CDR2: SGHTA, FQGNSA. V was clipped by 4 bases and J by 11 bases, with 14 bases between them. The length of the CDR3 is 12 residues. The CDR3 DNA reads TGTGCCAGCAGCTCCCTCGGAGGGGTTGCTTTCTTT. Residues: CASSSLGGVAFF.

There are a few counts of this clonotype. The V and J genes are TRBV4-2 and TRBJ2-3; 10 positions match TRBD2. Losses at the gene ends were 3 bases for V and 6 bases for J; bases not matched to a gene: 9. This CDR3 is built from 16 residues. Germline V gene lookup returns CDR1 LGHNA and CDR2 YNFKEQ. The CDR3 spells CASSQESGGVTDTQYF. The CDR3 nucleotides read TGTGCCAGCAGCCAGGAAAGCGGGGGGGTTACGGATACGCAGTATTTT.

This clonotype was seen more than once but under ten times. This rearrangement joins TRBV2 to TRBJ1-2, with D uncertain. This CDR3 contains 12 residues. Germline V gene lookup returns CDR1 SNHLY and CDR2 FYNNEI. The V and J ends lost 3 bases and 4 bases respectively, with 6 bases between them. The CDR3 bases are TGTGCCAGCAGTGACAGCTTCTATGGCTACACCTTC. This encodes CASSDSFYGYTF.

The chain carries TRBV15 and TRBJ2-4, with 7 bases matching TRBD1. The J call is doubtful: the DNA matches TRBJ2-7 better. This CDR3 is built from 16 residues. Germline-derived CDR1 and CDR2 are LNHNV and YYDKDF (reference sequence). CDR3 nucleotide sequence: TGTGCCACCAGCATATTGCCGGGACAGACAACCTACGAGCAGTACTTC. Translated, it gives CATSILPGQTTYEQYF.

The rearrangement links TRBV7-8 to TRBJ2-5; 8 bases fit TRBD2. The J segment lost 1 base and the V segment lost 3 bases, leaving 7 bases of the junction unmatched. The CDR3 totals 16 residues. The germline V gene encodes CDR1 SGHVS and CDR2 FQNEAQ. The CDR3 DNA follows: TGTGCCAGCAGCTTGTGGCTAGCGGGCGCCCAAGAGACCCAGTACTTC. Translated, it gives CASSLWLAGAQETQYF.

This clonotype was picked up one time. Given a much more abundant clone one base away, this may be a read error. In DNA form, the CDR3 reads TGCAGTGCCACAGTGTCAGGTACGCAGTATTTT. This translates into CSATVSGTQYF. The chain has TRBV20-1 and TRBJ2-3; no clear D. The CDR3 contains 11 residues. The V gene lost 6 bases and the J gene lost 8 bases, with 12 bases spanning the gap. The germline V gene has CDR1 DFQATT and CDR2 SNEGSKA (reference sequence).

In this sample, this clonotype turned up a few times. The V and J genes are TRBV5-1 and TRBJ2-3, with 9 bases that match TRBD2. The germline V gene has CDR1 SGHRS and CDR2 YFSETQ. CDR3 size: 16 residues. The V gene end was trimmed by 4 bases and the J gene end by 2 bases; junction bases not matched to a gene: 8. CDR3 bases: TGCGCCAGCAGCCCCGGGCTAGCGGGACACACAGATACGCAGTATTTT. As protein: CASSPGLAGHTDTQYF.

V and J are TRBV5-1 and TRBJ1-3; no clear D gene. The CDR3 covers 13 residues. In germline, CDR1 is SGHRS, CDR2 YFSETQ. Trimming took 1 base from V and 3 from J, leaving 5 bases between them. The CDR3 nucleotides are TGCGCCAGCAGCTTGAGGGTTGGAAACACCATATATTTT. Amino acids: CASSLRVGNTIYF.

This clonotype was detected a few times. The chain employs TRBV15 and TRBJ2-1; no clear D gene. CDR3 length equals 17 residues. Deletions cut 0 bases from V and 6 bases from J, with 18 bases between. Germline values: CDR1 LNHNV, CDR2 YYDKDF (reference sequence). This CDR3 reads CATSREPLRPKLNEQFF. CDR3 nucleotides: TGTGCCACCAGCAGAGAACCTCTACGGCCGAAACTCAATGAGCAGTTCTTC.

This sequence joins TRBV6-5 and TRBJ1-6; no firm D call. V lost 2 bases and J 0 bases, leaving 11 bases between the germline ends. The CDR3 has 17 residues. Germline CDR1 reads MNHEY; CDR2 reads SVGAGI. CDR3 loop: CASSYGVLSSYNSPLHF. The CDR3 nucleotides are TGTGCCAGCAGTTACGGGGTCTTAAGCTCCTATAATTCACCCCTCCACTTT.

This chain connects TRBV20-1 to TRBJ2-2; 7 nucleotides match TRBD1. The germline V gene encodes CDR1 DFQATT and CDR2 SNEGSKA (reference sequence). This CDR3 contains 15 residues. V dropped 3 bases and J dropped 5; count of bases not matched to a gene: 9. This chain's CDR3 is CSARTGTALTGELFF. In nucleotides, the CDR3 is TGCAGTGCTAGGACCGGGACAGCACTAACCGGGGAGCTGTTTTTT.